These 9 T cell receptor beta chains came from one sample sequenced in a study of post-analysis software for immune sequencing data. Study outcomes and limitations: Relative to controls, patients had roughly five TRBV segments at higher frequency, with TRBV5-6, TRBV5-1 and TRBV20-1 among these.

Presence of unique molecular identifiers characterized the TCR beta cDNA libraries. Each CDR3 protein is one row after TCRdb ran MiXCR on the PCR reads. The table lists about 820,000 distinct CDR3 sequences, 53% of them singletons. No antigen has been identified for these receptors. Specimen: blood. The receptors shown here come from a girl aged 10-17 years with multiple sclerosis.

This clonotype was seen only a few times. Since a much larger clone is just one base distant, this may be a read error. The chain has TRBV2 and TRBJ2-5; 9 bases map to TRBD2. Trimming took 5 bases from V and 2 from J; bases not matched to a gene: 3. Germline lookup yields CDR1 SNHLY and CDR2 FYNNEI. The CDR3 covers 14 residues. The CDR3 DNA is TGTGCCAGCAGTCGAGCGGGAGGACAAGAGACCCAGTACTTC. It translates to CASSRAGGQETQYF.

The chain has TRBV6-5 and TRBJ2-2, with a tentative D call TRBD1 (6 bases). Trimming removed 9 bases from V and 6 bases from J, with 14 bases in between. CDR1 is MNHEY, CDR2 SVGAGI, per germline. The CDR3 runs 13 residues. This CDR3 is CASKQGRAGELFF. CDR3 DNA sequence: TGTGCCAGTAAACAGGGTAGGGCCGGGGAGCTGTTTTTT.

This clonotype is a singleton in its sample. The rearrangement uses TRBV7-9 and TRBJ1-5; TRBD1 might be the D (6 bases). Trimming removed 2 bases from V and 1 base from J, with 9 bases in between. Germline lookup yields CDR1 SEHNR and CDR2 FQNEAQ (reference sequence). The CDR3 loop spans 15 amino acids. CDR3 DNA sequence: TGTGCCAGCAGCTTATCGGACAGCAGCAATCAGCCCCAGCATTTT. Protein: CASSLSDSSNQPQHF.

This clonotype was detected only a few times. The chain joins TRBV6-4 to TRBJ2-3, with TRBD1 matching 9 bases. Germline V lookup: CDR1 MRHNA, CDR2 SNTAGT. Trimming took 6 bases from V and 3 from J; bases not matched to a gene: 13. This CDR3 contains 17 residues. CDR3: CASSLIATGQGTDTQYF. The CDR3 nucleotides read TGTGCCAGCAGCCTAATCGCCACTGGACAGGGGACAGATACGCAGTATTTT.

The chain has TRBV5-1 and TRBJ2-3, with 8 bases that match TRBD2. Germline-derived CDR1 and CDR2 are SGHRS and YFSETQ. Trimming removed 4 bases from V and 3 bases from J; junction bases left unmatched: 10. The CDR3 runs 16 residues. The CDR3 spells CASSTLSGSPTDTQYF. DNA of the CDR3: TGCGCCAGCAGCACCCTCAGCGGGAGCCCGACAGATACGCAGTATTTT. Combining the CDR3 with reference TRBV5-1 and TRBJ2-3 gives the whole variable domain KAGVTQTPRYLIKTRGQQVTLSCSPISGHRSVSWYQQTPGQGLQFLFEYFSETQRNKGNFPGRFSGRQFSNSRSEMNVSTLELGDSALYLCASSTLSGSPTDTQYFGPGTRLTVL.

The chain combines TRBV5-1 with TRBJ1-2; D perhaps matches TRBD1 (5 bases). Germline CDR1 and CDR2: SGHRS and YFSETQ. Trimming left V 0 bases short and J 6 bases short, with 12 bases between. The CDR3 sequence is 14 residues long. CDR3 DNA sequence: TGCGCCAGCAGCTTGGTGGCAGGGAGGGATGGCTACACCTTC. This codes for CASSLVAGRDGYTF.

V usage is TRBV4-1 and J usage is TRBJ2-3; 7 bases map to TRBD2. CDR1 and CDR2 from the germline V gene are MGHRA and YSYEKL. J gave up 6 bases and V 4 bases, and 10 bases lay outside the gene matches. The CDR3 spans 15 residues. The CDR3 DNA follows: TGCGCCAGCAGCCGACAAGCGGGGCCGGCTGATACGCAGTATTTT. Residues: CASSRQAGPADTQYF.

There are a few counts of this clonotype. The chain joins TRBV20-1 to TRBJ1-2, with TRBD1 identical over 10 bases. Per the germline V gene, CDR1 is DFQATT and CDR2 is SNEGSKA (reference sequence). With V trimmed by 1 base and J by 4 bases, 3 bases remained unmatched. The CDR3 consists of 14 residues. The CDR3 sequence is CSARVGTGVYGYTF. DNA of the CDR3: TGCAGTGCTAGAGTAGGGACAGGGGTCTATGGCTACACCTTC.

In this sample, this clonotype turned up a few times. CDR3 sequence: CSVPRQTSTDTQYF. In DNA, the CDR3 is TGCAGCGTCCCCCGGCAGACTAGCACAGATACGCAGTATTTT. The chain combines TRBV29-1 with TRBJ2-3; D unclear. Germline lookup yields CDR1 SQVTM and CDR2 ANQGSEA. Trimming pared 6 bases from V and 0 bases from J, leaving 13 bases between. The CDR3 consists of 14 residues.